The source of this T cell receptor (beta chain) is a study of cytomegalovirus exposure and HLA in healthy donors. In the study overall: Of several hundred genotyped donors, approximately 84% clustered with self-reported Caucasian donors. Study outcomes and limitations: Presence/absence analyses assumed roughly uniform sequencing depth across donors, which may not hold. Evidence from a later analysis indicated that most CMV-associated TCR beta chains looked HLA-restricted.

A word on this clone: Antigen unknown.

This PCR relied on a set of 60 Vbeta primers and 13 Jbeta primers. Here immunoSEQ multiplex PCR was the method, and the copy in TCRdb shows in-frame clones only, minus some. The profile covers some 150,000 clones, with roughly 80% appearing a single time and 2.5% to 3.5% taken by the ten largest. The receptor's source is a female donor in good health and CMV-seronegative. The specimen was PBMCs.

CDR3: CASRREAPADTQYF. For the CDR3, the DNA is TGTGCCAGCAGAAGGGAGGCCCCGGCCGATACGCAGTATTTT. The J gene is TRBJ2-3, the V gene TRBV28, with TRBD2 as a possible D gene (6 bases). V shed 6 bases and J shed 6 bases, with 16 bases lying between them. CDR1 MDHEN and CDR2 SYDVKM come from the germline V gene. The CDR3 is 14 residues long.